The source of this TCR beta chain is a study of patients and donors after allogeneic stem cell transplantation. Germline V gene data show CDR1 as SGHAT and CDR2 as FQNNGV. With 5 bases removed from V and 4 bases from J, the gap between germline ends came to 14 bases. There are 15 residues in the CDR3. TCRdb analysed the RT-PCR reads with MiXCR anew, one entry per CDR3 protein. The profile shows about a million distinct CDR3 sequences, approximately 19% of them singletons. The sequenced material came from blood, either unsorted or a sorted T cell fraction (not recorded which). The V call is TRBV11-2, the J call TRBJ2-2; unclear D gene. The clonotype originates from a human donor who was either an allogeneic HSCT recipient or a stem cell or donor lymphocyte infusion donor (not recorded which). It is not recorded whose cells these are; they may come from a transplant donor. This CDR3 is CASSHSGTITGELFF. The DNA of the CDR3 is TGTGCCAGCAGCCACTCCGGCACGATCACCGGGGAGCTGTTTTTT.